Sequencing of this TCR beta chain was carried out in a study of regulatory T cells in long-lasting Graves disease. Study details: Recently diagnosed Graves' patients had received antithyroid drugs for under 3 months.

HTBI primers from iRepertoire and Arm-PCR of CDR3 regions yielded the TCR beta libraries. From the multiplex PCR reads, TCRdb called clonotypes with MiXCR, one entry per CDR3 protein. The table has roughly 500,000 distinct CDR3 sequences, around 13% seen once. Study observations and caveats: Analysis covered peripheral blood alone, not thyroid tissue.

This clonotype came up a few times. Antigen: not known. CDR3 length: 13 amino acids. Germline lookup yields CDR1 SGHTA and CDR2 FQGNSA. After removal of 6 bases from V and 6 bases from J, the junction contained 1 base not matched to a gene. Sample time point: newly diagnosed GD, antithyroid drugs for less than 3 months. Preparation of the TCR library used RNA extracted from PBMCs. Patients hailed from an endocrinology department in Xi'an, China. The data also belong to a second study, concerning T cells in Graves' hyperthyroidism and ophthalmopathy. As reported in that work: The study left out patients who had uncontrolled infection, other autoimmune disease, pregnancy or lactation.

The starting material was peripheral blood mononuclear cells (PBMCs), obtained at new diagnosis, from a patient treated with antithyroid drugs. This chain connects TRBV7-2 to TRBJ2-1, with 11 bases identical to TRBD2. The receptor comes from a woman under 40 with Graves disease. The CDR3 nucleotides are TGTGCCAGCAGAGGACTAGCGGGCAATGAGCAGTTCTTC. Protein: CASRGLAGNEQFF. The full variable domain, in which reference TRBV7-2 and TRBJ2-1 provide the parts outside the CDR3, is GAGVSQSPSNKVTEKGKDVELRCDPISGHTALYWYRQSLGQGLEFLIYFQGNSAPDKSGLPSDRFSAERTGGSVSTLTIQRTQQEDSAVYLCASRGLAGNEQFFGPGTRLTVL.